Below are 24 T cell receptor beta chains sequenced from a single sample in a study of cytotoxic CD8 clonotypes in ibrutinib-treated CLL. Sequencing used immunoSEQ multiplex PCR; TCRdb keeps in-frame clones, though not all of them. Of approximately 320,000 clones detected, 60% to 80% appear once; the ten largest clones hold about 5.9%. The starting material was PBMCs, obtained after 36 months of ibrutinib treatment. These receptors all stem from a human donor with chronic lymphocytic leukemia.

V is TRBV28 and J is TRBJ2-3; 15 bases align to TRBD2. CDR1 is MDHEN and CDR2 is SYDVKM in the germline V gene. There are 18 residues in the CDR3. After removal of 5 bases from V and 1 base from J, the junction contained 7 bases not matched to a gene. The CDR3 reads CASSLGTSGRLGTDTQYF. CDR3 bases: TGTGCCAGCAGTCTGGGGACTAGCGGGAGGCTGGGCACAGATACGCAGTATTTT.

The chain joins TRBV6-5 to TRBJ2-1; a possible D gene is TRBD2 (6 bases). The CDR3 runs to 14 residues. Trimming removed 8 bases from V and 2 bases from J, with 13 bases in between. Germline V gene sequence: CDR1 MNHEY, CDR2 SVGAGI. The CDR3 spells CASASSGPYNEQFF. The CDR3 DNA reads as TGTGCCAGCGCGAGCAGCGGGCCCTACAATGAGCAGTTCTTC.

The CDR3 is CASSARDRGNTGELFF. For the CDR3, the DNA is TGTGCCAGCAGCGCGCGGGACAGGGGAAATACCGGGGAGCTGTTTTTT. The chain couples TRBV9 to TRBJ2-2, with TRBD1 matching 10 bases. The CDR3 runs 16 residues. Germline assignment: CDR1 SGDLS and CDR2 YYNGEE. Unmatched junction bases numbered 7, after V lost 3 bases and J lost 5 bases.

This chain uses TRBV29-1 with TRBJ2-7, with D uncertain. The ends were cut back, 3 bases at V and 1 base at J, with 7 bases in the middle. This CDR3 spans 12 amino acids. Germline V lookup: CDR1 SQVTM, CDR2 ANQGSEA. For the CDR3, the DNA is TGCAGCGTTGAGGTTAATTCCTACGAGCAGTACTTC. This translates into CSVEVNSYEQYF.

The rearrangement joins TRBV6-1 to TRBJ2-1; TRBD2 matches at 13 bases. CDR1 and CDR2 (germline): MNHNS, SASEGT. The V gene end was trimmed by 0 bases and the J gene end by 12 bases; junction bases not matched to a gene: 11. This CDR3 spans 17 amino acids. CDR3 DNA sequence: TGTGCCAGCAGTGAAGCAGGACTAGCGGGGGCCACTCTGGGGCAGTTCTTC. It translates to CASSEAGLAGATLGQFF.

J is TRBJ2-5 and V is TRBV27; 7 bases match TRBD1. Unmatched junction bases numbered 11, after V lost 4 bases and J lost 3 bases. The CDR3 length is 16 residues. Germline lookup yields CDR1 MNHEY and CDR2 SMNVEV (reference sequence). CDR3 DNA: TGTGCCAGCAGTTCCGACCCGGGACAGAAGAAAGAGACCCAGTACTTC. Translated, it gives CASSSDPGQKKETQYF.

The V call is TRBV19, the J call TRBJ2-3; D is tentatively TRBD1 or TRBD2 (5 bases each). Germline lookup yields CDR1 LNHDA and CDR2 SQIVND (reference sequence). The CDR3 is made up of 14 amino acids. The V and J ends lost 7 bases and 4 bases respectively, with 15 bases between them. The CDR3 sequence: CASKGWGFADTQYF. CDR3 bases: TGTGCCAGTAAGGGGTGGGGGTTCGCAGATACGCAGTATTTT.

The chain carries TRBV2 and TRBJ2-7; tentative D call: TRBD1 (6 bases). The V gene lost 7 bases and the J gene lost 3 bases, with 13 bases spanning the gap. The CDR3 covers 13 residues. Germline loops: CDR1 SNHLY, CDR2 FYNNEI. The CDR3 sequence: CASTLGTLYEQYF. The CDR3 bases are TGTGCCAGCACCCTCGGGACACTCTACGAGCAGTACTTC.

The V and J genes are TRBV4-3 and TRBJ2-5, with 7 bases identical to TRBD1. Germline CDR1 LGHNA, CDR2 YSLEER. CDR3 length: 16 amino acids. The J segment lost 0 bases and the V segment lost 2 bases, leaving 6 bases of the junction unmatched. The chain's CDR3 is CASSQYPTGNQETQYF. The CDR3 bases are TGCGCCAGCAGCCAATACCCGACAGGGAACCAAGAGACCCAGTACTTC.

The chain joins TRBV18 to TRBJ2-7; 9 bases are shared with TRBD1. V was clipped by 0 bases and J by 2 bases; unmatched bases: 14. The CDR3 loop spans 19 amino acids. Germline V gives CDR1 KGHSH, CDR2 LQKENI. CDR3 sequence (DNA): TGTGCCAGCTCACCACCCGGGACAGGGCCAGGGTGGAGGGCCTACGAGCAGTACTTC. It is translated as CASSPPGTGPGWRAYEQYF.

The chain has TRBV5-1 and TRBJ2-7; 8 positions agree with TRBD2. The CDR3 has 14 residues. Germline V gives CDR1 SGHRS, CDR2 YFSETQ. Trimming cost V 1 base and J 2 bases; bases outside gene matches: 2. The CDR3 here is CASSLTSGAYEQYF. In DNA form, the CDR3 reads TGCGCCAGCAGCTTGACTAGCGGAGCCTACGAGCAGTACTTC.

The genes are TRBV9 and TRBJ2-5; TRBD2 matches at 10 bases. J lost 4 bases, V lost 5 bases, and 5 bases had no gene match. The CDR3 is 14 amino acids. The V gene's germline CDR1 is SGDLS and CDR2 YYNGEE. CDR3 in DNA: TGTGCCAGCAGTTACTCTAGCGGGGGAGAGACCCAGTACTTC. This translates into CASSYSSGGETQYF.

This clone came up a few times. The chain carries TRBV6-5 and TRBJ2-3; no firm D call. Trimming took off 0 bases at V and 11 bases at J, with 12 bases between the two ends. The CDR3 extends over 13 amino acids. Germline-derived CDR1 and CDR2 are MNHEY and SVGAGI. DNA for the CDR3: TGTGCCAGCAGTTACTCGGACGGGTCGAGGCAGTATTTT. Its translation: CASSYSDGSRQYF.

J is TRBJ2-7 and V is TRBV6-5, with D perhaps matching TRBD2 (5 bases). Germline-derived CDR1 and CDR2 are MNHEY and SVGAGI. V was cut by 4 bases and J by 3 bases, with 10 bases left in between. The CDR3 totals 13 residues. The CDR3 protein is CASSLAGNYEQYF. The CDR3 nucleotides are TGTGCCAGCAGTTTGGCGGGTAACTACGAGCAGTACTTC.

This clone was found a few times. The J gene is TRBJ2-1, the V gene TRBV4-1; 10 bases map to TRBD2. Trimming at V came to 0 bases and at J to 8 bases, leaving 4 bases not matched to a gene. The CDR3 totals 15 residues. The germline V gene encodes CDR1 MGHRA and CDR2 YSYEKL. The CDR3 nucleotides read TGCGCCAGCAGCCAAGATGGTCTAGCGGGAGATGAGCAGTTCTTC. Its protein is CASSQDGLAGDEQFF.

The V and J genes are TRBV27 and TRBJ2-7; 11 nucleotides align to TRBD2. J lost 2 bases, V lost 5 bases, and 5 bases had no gene match. Germline assignment: CDR1 MNHEY and CDR2 SMNVEV (reference sequence). The CDR3 totals 15 residues. The CDR3 coding sequence is TGTGCCAGCAGTCCCCGTAGCGGGAGGGCCTACGAGCAGTACTTC. Its protein is CASSPRSGRAYEQYF.

The rearrangement links TRBV7-8 to TRBJ2-5; 14 bases align to TRBD2. Germline values: CDR1 SGHVS, CDR2 FQNEAQ. This CDR3 spans 19 amino acids. Trimming cost V 4 bases and J 6 bases; bases outside gene matches: 16. CDR3 DNA sequence: TGTGCCAGCAGCTCACGGAGACTAGCGGGAGGGCGTATATCGCAGACCCAGTACTTC. Protein product: CASSSRRLAGGRISQTQYF.

This clone has just a few counts. V usage is TRBV6-5 and J usage is TRBJ1-2; 8 bases are shared with TRBD1. V dropped 7 bases and J dropped 6; count of bases not matched to a gene: 4. The CDR3 consists of 12 residues. Germline CDR1 and CDR2: MNHEY and SVGAGI. The CDR3 is CASTQGAHGYTF. CDR3 coding DNA: TGTGCCAGCACCCAGGGGGCCCATGGCTACACCTTC.

In regard to this clone: The same CDR3 can be traced to other DNA sequences in this sample. The V and J genes are TRBV10-3 and TRBJ2-7, with TRBD1 as a possible D gene (6 bases). The ends were cut back, 5 bases at V and 0 bases at J, with 11 bases in the middle. The CDR3 is made up of 14 amino acids. Germline V gene sequence: CDR1 ENHRY, CDR2 SYGVKD. The CDR3 loop is CAISRTASSYEQYF. For the CDR3, the DNA is TGTGCCATCAGTCGGACAGCTAGCTCCTACGAGCAGTACTTC.

The rearrangement uses TRBV4-1 and TRBJ1-2, with 9 bases matching TRBD1. CDR1 is MGHRA and CDR2 is YSYEKL in the germline V gene. The CDR3 is made up of 15 amino acids. The V and J ends lost 1 base and 3 bases, in that order; junction bases with no gene match: 3. In nucleotides, the CDR3 is TGCGCCAGCAGCCAAGGGGGACAGGGAGACTATGGCTACACCTTC. This translates into CASSQGGQGDYGYTF.

The CDR3 sequence is CASSSNWGMVNQPQHF. CDR3 DNA: TGTGCCAGCAGTTCGAATTGGGGGATGGTCAATCAGCCCCAGCATTTT. The rearrangement links TRBV6-5 to TRBJ1-5; weak D call: TRBD1 (5 bases). Germline values: CDR1 MNHEY, CDR2 SVGAGI. V lost 4 bases and J 3 bases, leaving 16 bases between the germline ends. The CDR3 loop spans 16 amino acids.

The table lists this clone with a few counts. This chain connects TRBV19 to TRBJ1-2; D is unclear. Germline CDR1 LNHDA, CDR2 SQIVND (reference sequence). The CDR3 loop spans 12 amino acids. V was shortened by 7 bases and J by 6 bases, with 12 bases between the two germline ends. CDR3 coding DNA: TGTGCCAGTAAAAGGGTTTCGGATGGCTACACCTTC. Protein: CASKRVSDGYTF.

The CDR3 protein is CASSRTVNYGYTF. CDR3 DNA: TGTGCCAGCAGCCGGACGGTTAACTATGGCTACACCTTC. The V and J genes are TRBV6-5 and TRBJ1-2, with D uncertain. V lost 6 bases and J lost 1, with 9 bases in between. Germline lookup yields CDR1 MNHEY and CDR2 SVGAGI. The CDR3 totals 13 residues.

The V and J genes are TRBV18 and TRBJ2-3; 13 nucleotides match TRBD2. This CDR3 has 15 amino acids. Trimming took 4 bases from V and 3 from J; bases not matched to a gene: 1. The germline CDR1 and CDR2 sequences are KGHSH and LQKENI. The CDR3: CASSLTSGGTDTQYF. The CDR3 DNA reads as TGTGCCAGCTCACTGACTAGCGGGGGGACAGATACGCAGTATTTT.